The present entry profiles one T cell receptor (beta chain) with its context. Its antigen is undetermined. Just one base apart from a much larger clone, this may be a read error. The making of cDNA relied on 5'RACE with 10-nucleotide random UMIs. A single record per CDR3 protein comes from TCRdb applying MiXCR to the 5' RACE reads. The sample has 53,000 or so distinct CDR3 sequences, roughly 13% seen once. This specimen belongs to a study of neurological immune-mediated disorders. Notes on the study in general: Falling below healthy controls, multiple sclerosis showed the least TCR clonal expansion, while HTLV-1-associated myelopathy showed the most. Private repertoires in all groups were suggested, as expanded clones shared no CDR3 amino acid sequences across subjects.

The CDR3 runs 15 residues. The unsorted libraries originated from 2 million PBMCs kept at -80 C. The clonotype originates from a woman aged 55-70 years with HTLV-1-associated myelopathy (HAM/TSP). The chain has TRBV12-3 or TRBV12-4 and TRBJ1-5, with 9 bases lining up with TRBD1. The specimen was PBMCs. The DNA of the CDR3 is TGTGTCAGCAGTACGAAGCGGACAGGGGATCAGCCCCAGCATTTT. Its translation is CVSSTKRTGDQPQHF.